This is a list of T cell receptor beta chains from one sample in a study of blood T cells in healthy people across ages. One entry per CDR3 protein results from TCRdb running MiXCR on the 5' RACE reads. The data contain approximately 490,000 distinct CDR3 sequences, 24% of them seen just once; the ten biggest clones take up approximately 8.7%. These same records also appear under a second study, on T cells of mothers and their children.

Sequenced: blood. The source is a boy between 10 and 17 years old in good health. Both conserved end residues are part of each CDR3. A D gene is named only where the DNA matches it firmly. Rows may omit the clone size; those that give it use once, few, many or a size class.

V gene: TRBV7-9; clone size: few; J gene: TRBJ2-5; D gene: NA; CDR3 protein: CASSLDQGKKETQYF; CDR3 DNA: TGTGCCAGCAGCTTGGACCAAGGGAAAAAAGAGACCCAGTACTTC
V gene: TRBV9; clone size: NA; J gene: TRBJ2-7; D gene: NA; CDR3 protein: CATSVGGRREQYF; CDR3 DNA: TGTGCCACCAGCGTAGGAGGACGGCGGGAGCAGTACTTC
V gene: TRBV7-2; clone size: NA; J gene: TRBJ2-5; D gene: NA; CDR3 protein: CAGSLAETQYF; CDR3 DNA: TGTGCCGGCAGCTTGGCAGAGACCCAGTACTTC
V gene: TRBV20-1; clone size: few; J gene: TRBJ1-4; D gene: NA; CDR3 protein: CSAKPGPPELFF; CDR3 DNA: TGCAGTGCTAAGCCGGGACCCCCCGAACTGTTTTTT
V gene: TRBV7-9; clone size: NA; J gene: TRBJ2-1; D gene: NA; CDR3 protein: CASSLEAVGERSYNEQFF; CDR3 DNA: TGTGCCAGCAGCTTAGAGGCGGTGGGGGAACGGTCCTACAATGAGCAGTTCTTC
V gene: TRBV7-9; clone size: few; J gene: TRBJ2-3; D gene: NA; CDR3 protein: CASSLPRQASTDTQYF; CDR3 DNA: TGTGCCAGCAGCTTACCCCGGCAGGCTAGCACAGATACGCAGTATTTT
V gene: TRBV10-3; clone size: NA; J gene: TRBJ2-7; D gene: TRBD2; CDR3 protein: CAINGTSGSASYEQYF; CDR3 DNA: TGTGCCATCAACGGGACTAGCGGGAGTGCGTCCTACGAGCAGTACTTC
V gene: TRBV2; clone size: few; J gene: TRBJ1-6; D gene: NA; CDR3 protein: CASGQSSYNSPLHF; CDR3 DNA: TGTGCCAGCGGACAGAGCTCCTATAATTCACCCCTCCACTTT
V gene: TRBV12-3/TRBV12-4; clone size: NA; J gene: TRBJ2-7; D gene: NA; CDR3 protein: CASSPGTSNYEQYF; CDR3 DNA: TGTGCCAGCAGTCCCGGGACATCAAACTACGAGCAGTACTTC
V gene: TRBV6-2/TRBV6-3; clone size: few; J gene: TRBJ2-5; D gene: NA; CDR3 protein: CASRTHRDWEETQYF; CDR3 DNA: TGTGCCAGCAGAACCCATCGAGACTGGGAAGAGACCCAGTACTTC
V gene: TRBV30; clone size: few; J gene: TRBJ2-3; D gene: TRBD2; CDR3 protein: CAWRPAGGPLGTDTQYF; CDR3 DNA: TGTGCCTGGAGGCCGGCGGGGGGGCCATTGGGCACAGATACGCAGTATTTT
V gene: TRBV3-1; clone size: few; J gene: TRBJ1-1; D gene: NA; CDR3 protein: CASSQVGTSAEAFF; CDR3 DNA: TGTGCCAGCAGCCAAGTAGGGACGAGCGCTGAAGCTTTCTTT
V gene: TRBV6-2/TRBV6-3; clone size: few; J gene: TRBJ2-7; D gene: TRBD1; CDR3 protein: CASSPDRVNSYEQYF; CDR3 DNA: TGTGCCAGCAGCCCGGACAGGGTGAACTCCTACGAGCAGTACTTC
V gene: TRBV6-4; clone size: many; J gene: TRBJ2-3; D gene: TRBD2; CDR3 protein: CASSDSGGSTDTQYF; CDR3 DNA: TGTGCCAGCAGTGATAGCGGGGGGTCCACAGATACGCAGTATTTT
V gene: TRBV4-3; clone size: NA; J gene: TRBJ1-2; D gene: NA; CDR3 protein: CASSQQLTVNYGYTF; CDR3 DNA: TGCGCCAGCAGCCAGCAGCTTACAGTGAACTATGGCTACACCTTC
V gene: TRBV20-1; clone size: few; J gene: TRBJ2-5; D gene: NA; CDR3 protein: CSVPQWGETQYF; CDR3 DNA: TGCAGTGTTCCCCAATGGGGAGAGACCCAGTACTTC
V gene: TRBV7-9; clone size: NA; J gene: TRBJ2-7; D gene: TRBD2; CDR3 protein: CASSLTSGRVYEQYF; CDR3 DNA: TGTGCCAGCAGCTTAACCAGCGGGAGAGTCTACGAGCAGTACTTC
V gene: TRBV20-1; clone size: few; J gene: TRBJ1-1; D gene: NA; CDR3 protein: CSAPPWGAGVDTEAFF; CDR3 DNA: TGCAGTGCCCCCCCATGGGGGGCTGGGGTTGACACTGAAGCTTTCTTT
V gene: TRBV6-2/TRBV6-3; clone size: few; J gene: TRBJ1-5; D gene: NA; CDR3 protein: CASGRVGKPGQPQHF; CDR3 DNA: TGTGCCAGCGGTCGCGTGGGGAAGCCCGGTCAGCCCCAGCATTTT
V gene: TRBV24-1; clone size: NA; J gene: TRBJ2-7; D gene: NA; CDR3 protein: CATSGANVYEQYF; CDR3 DNA: TGTGCCACCAGTGGAGCGAACGTCTACGAGCAGTACTTC
V gene: TRBV2; clone size: NA; J gene: TRBJ2-1; D gene: NA; CDR3 protein: CASSAETRWGLRNNEQFF; CDR3 DNA: TGTGCCAGCAGCGCTGAGACTAGGTGGGGCCTGAGAAACAATGAGCAGTTCTTC
V gene: TRBV18; clone size: NA; J gene: TRBJ1-6; D gene: NA; CDR3 protein: CASSTTNNSPLHF; CDR3 DNA: TGTGCCAGCTCAACGACAAATAATTCACCCCTCCACTTT
V gene: TRBV28; clone size: few; J gene: TRBJ1-1; D gene: NA; CDR3 protein: CASSLGWGTEAFF; CDR3 DNA: TGTGCCAGCAGTTTAGGGTGGGGGACTGAAGCTTTCTTT
V gene: TRBV7-2; clone size: NA; J gene: TRBJ2-1; D gene: NA; CDR3 protein: CASSLPVQRHRNEQFF; CDR3 DNA: TGTGCCAGCAGCTTACCGGTGCAGCGCCACCGGAATGAGCAGTTCTTC
V gene: TRBV5-1; clone size: NA; J gene: TRBJ2-1; D gene: NA; CDR3 protein: CASSDRTNEQFF; CDR3 DNA: TGCGCCAGCAGCGACAGGACCAATGAGCAGTTCTTC
V gene: TRBV19; clone size: few; J gene: TRBJ1-6; D gene: NA; CDR3 protein: CASSTWDGSPLHF; CDR3 DNA: TGTGCCAGTAGTACGTGGGACGGTTCACCCCTCCACTTT
V gene: TRBV28; clone size: NA; J gene: TRBJ2-7; D gene: TRBD2; CDR3 protein: CASSLAGGPEQYF; CDR3 DNA: TGTGCCAGCAGTTTAGCGGGAGGGCCCGAGCAGTACTTC
V gene: TRBV4-1; clone size: NA; J gene: TRBJ2-1; D gene: NA; CDR3 protein: CASGQDSLGYYNEQFF; CDR3 DNA: TGCGCCAGCGGCCAAGATAGCCTAGGCTACTACAATGAGCAGTTCTTC
V gene: TRBV4-3; clone size: few; J gene: TRBJ2-7; D gene: NA; CDR3 protein: CASSQDLIVRGWSAEQYF; CDR3 DNA: TGCGCCAGCAGCCAAGATCTAATCGTTAGGGGCTGGTCGGCCGAGCAGTACTTC
V gene: TRBV27; clone size: NA; J gene: TRBJ1-2; D gene: NA; CDR3 protein: CASSLVGLDGYTF; CDR3 DNA: TGTGCCAGCAGTTTAGTGGGGCTGGATGGCTACACCTTC